The sequence of this T cell receptor (beta chain) was determined in a study of cytomegalovirus exposure and HLA in healthy donors. In the case of this clone: Its matching antigen is unknown.

13 Jbeta primers and 60 Vbeta primers were used for the PCR. Clones were read by immunoSEQ multiplex PCR, and TCRdb kept only the in-frame ones, dropping some. The table has about 200,000 clones, 87% seen once. Study-wide results and caveats: In an earlier analysis, in under 700 donors, most V segments appeared productive either ~90% or ~30% of the time. A highly shared variant cluster was judged a likely technical artifact. In vitro experiments confirmed that three CMV-associated chains were specific for CMV antigens.

Sequences were obtained from PBMCs. This sequence was found in a man aged 25-45 years in good health and CMV-seronegative.

CDR3 in amino acids: CAISSSGGKKDTQYF. In DNA form, the CDR3 reads TGTGCCATCAGTTCGTCTGGGGGCAAGAAAGATACGCAGTATTTT. The chain recombines TRBV10-3 with TRBJ2-3; weak D call: TRBD1 (6 bases). Trimming stripped 5 bases from V and 5 bases from J, with 17 bases between. The germline gives CDR1 ENHRY, CDR2 SYGVKD. The CDR3 runs to 15 residues.